This paragraph covers one TCR beta chain sequence. Its ends do not fully match the called genes, so a read error is possible. Clones were sequenced by immunoSEQ multiplex PCR, and TCRdb holds only the in-frame ones, with some missing. In the table there are under 300,000 clones, roughly 87% of which are singletons. The data stem from a study of blood T cell repertoires in COVID-19. For the study at large: Acute and convalescent COVID-19 samples came from the United States, Italy and Spain. PBMCs, B-cell-depleted T cells, or T cells provided the cDNA or gDNA that made up the material.

The CDR3 runs to 13 residues. Germline V gene sequence: CDR1 SGHRS, CDR2 YFSETQ. This receptor was obtained from a human donor in a cohort sampled during active COVID-19. Sequencing was done on a sample of peripheral blood. V and J are TRBV5-1 and TRBJ1-2; maybe TRBD1 (6 bases). CDR3 coding DNA: TGCGCCAGCAGCTTGGGGTACAGGGAGCAATTAGCCTTC. As protein: CASSLGYREQLAF.